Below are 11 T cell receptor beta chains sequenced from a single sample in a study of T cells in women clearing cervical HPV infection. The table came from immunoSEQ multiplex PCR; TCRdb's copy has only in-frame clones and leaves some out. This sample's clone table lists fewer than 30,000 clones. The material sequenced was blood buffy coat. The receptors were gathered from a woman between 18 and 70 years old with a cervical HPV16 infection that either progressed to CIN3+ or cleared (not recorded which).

CDR3 bases read: TGTGCCAGTAGTTCCCGGGACAGGCGCCGCTATGGC. It encodes CASSSRDRRRYG. The whole CDR3 protein reads CASSSRDRRRYGYTF. The chain combines TRBV19 with TRBJ1-2, with 8 positions matching TRBD1. The DNA ends 3 residues before the CDR3 does, and the rest of the CDR3 is filled in from the germline J gene. The V and J ends lost 5 bases and 4 bases, in that order; junction bases with no gene match: 9. The CDR3 spans 15 residues. Germline CDR1 and CDR2: LNHDA and SQIVND (reference sequence).

The CDR3 loop is CASSPPRMGAGYEQYF. The DNA read from the CDR3 is TGCGCCAGCAGCCCACCCCGGATGGGGGCCGGCTACGAG. The J gene is TRBJ2-7, the V gene TRBV5-1, with a weak D call TRBD1 (6 bases). The read comes to an end 3 residues before the CDR3 does, leaving the germline J gene to fill in the end. The length of the CDR3 is 16 residues. V lost 4 bases and J lost 3, with 20 bases in between. CDR1 is SGHRS and CDR2 is YFSETQ in the germline V gene.

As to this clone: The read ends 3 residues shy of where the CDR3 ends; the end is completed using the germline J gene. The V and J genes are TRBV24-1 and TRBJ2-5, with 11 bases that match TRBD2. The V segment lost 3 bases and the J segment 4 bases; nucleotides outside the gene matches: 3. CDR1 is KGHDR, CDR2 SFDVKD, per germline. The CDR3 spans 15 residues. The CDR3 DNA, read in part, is TGTGCCACCAGTGATGCCGGGACTAGCGGAGAGACC. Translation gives CATSDAGTSGET. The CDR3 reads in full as CATSDAGTSGETQYF.

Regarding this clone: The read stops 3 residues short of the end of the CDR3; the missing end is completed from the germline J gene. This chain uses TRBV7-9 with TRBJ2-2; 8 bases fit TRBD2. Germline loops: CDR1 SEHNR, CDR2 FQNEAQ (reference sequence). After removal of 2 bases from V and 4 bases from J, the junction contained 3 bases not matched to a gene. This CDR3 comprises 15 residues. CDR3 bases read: TGTGCCAGCAGCTTACATACTAGCGGCACCGGGGAG. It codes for CASSLHTSGTGE. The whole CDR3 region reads CASSLHTSGTGELFF.

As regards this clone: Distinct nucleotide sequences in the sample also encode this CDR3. CDR3 sequence reads: CASSQVTGASVYGYTF. CDR3 bases read: TGTGCCAGCAGCCAGGTGACAGGGGCCTCCGTCTATGGC. V and J are TRBV14 and TRBJ1-2, with 8 bases identical to TRBD1. The read terminates 3 residues ahead of where the CDR3 ends, so the germline J gene completes it. V was clipped by 3 bases and J by 4 bases; unmatched bases: 10. The CDR3 runs 16 residues. Germline CDR1 SGHDN, CDR2 FVKESK.

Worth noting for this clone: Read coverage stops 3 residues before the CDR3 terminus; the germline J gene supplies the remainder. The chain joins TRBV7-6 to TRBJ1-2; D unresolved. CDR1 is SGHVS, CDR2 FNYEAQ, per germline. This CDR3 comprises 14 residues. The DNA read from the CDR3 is TGTGCCAGCAGCTTAGCCCAGGACTACTACGAC. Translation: CASSLAQDYYD. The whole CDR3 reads CASSLAQDYYDYTF.

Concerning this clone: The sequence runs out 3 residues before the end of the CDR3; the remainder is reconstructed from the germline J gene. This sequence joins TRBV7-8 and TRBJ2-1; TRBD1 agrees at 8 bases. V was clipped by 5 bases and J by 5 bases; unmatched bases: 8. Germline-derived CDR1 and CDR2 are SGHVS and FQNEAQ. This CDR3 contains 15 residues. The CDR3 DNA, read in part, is TGTGCCAGCAGCCCCCGGACAGGGTTAAACAATGAG. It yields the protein CASSPRTGLNNE. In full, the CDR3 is CASSPRTGLNNEQFF.

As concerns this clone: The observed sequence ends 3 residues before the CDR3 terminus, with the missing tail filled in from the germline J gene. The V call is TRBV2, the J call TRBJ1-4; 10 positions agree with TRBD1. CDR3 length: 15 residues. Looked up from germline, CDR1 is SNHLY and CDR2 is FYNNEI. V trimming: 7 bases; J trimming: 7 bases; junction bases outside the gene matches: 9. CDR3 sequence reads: CASMKSTGGFEKLFF. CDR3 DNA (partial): TGTGCCAGCATGAAATCGACAGGGGGCTTTGAAAAA.

This CDR3 reads CASSLTGDYNEQFF. The sequenced CDR3 bases are TGTGCCAGCAGCTTAACCGGGGACTACAATGAG. V and J are TRBV7-3 and TRBJ2-1; D is perhaps TRBD2 (5 bases). With the read ending 3 residues before the CDR3 end, the germline J gene is used to fill in that end. CDR1 SGHTA and CDR2 FQGTGA come from the germline V gene. Trimming stripped 0 bases from V and 3 bases from J, with 6 bases between. The CDR3 totals 14 residues.

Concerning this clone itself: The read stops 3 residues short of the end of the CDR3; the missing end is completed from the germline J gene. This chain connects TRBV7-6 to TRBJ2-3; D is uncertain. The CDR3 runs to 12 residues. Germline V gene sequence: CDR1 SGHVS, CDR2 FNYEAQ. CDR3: CASSPLALSQYF. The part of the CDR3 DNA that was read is TGTGCCAGCAGCCCGCTGGCATTGTCG.

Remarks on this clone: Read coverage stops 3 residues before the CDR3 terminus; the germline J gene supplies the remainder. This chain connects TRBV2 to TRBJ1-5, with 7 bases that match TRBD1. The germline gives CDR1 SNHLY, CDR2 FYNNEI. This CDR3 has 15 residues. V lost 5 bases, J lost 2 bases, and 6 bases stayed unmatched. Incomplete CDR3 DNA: TGTGCCAGCAGTCGGGACAGTGGACGCAATCAGCCC. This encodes CASSRDSGRNQP. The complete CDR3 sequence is CASSRDSGRNQPQHF.